One and the same sample provided the 19 T cell receptor beta chains below, sequenced in a study of OX40 agonist ivuxolimab in advanced cancers. TCRdb keeps only in-frame clones here, not all; method: immunoSEQ multiplex PCR. The sample includes 45,000 to 55,000 clones, around 84% of them seen just once. The sample consisted of CD4+ or CD8+ T cells sorted from blood, taken in a trial of the OX40 agonist ivuxolimab. The receptors originated from an adult with an advanced solid tumor such as melanoma, head and neck, liver or kidney cancer.

The rearrangement joins TRBV7-8 to TRBJ2-1, with D perhaps TRBD2 (6 bases). Trimming pared 4 bases from V and 4 bases from J, leaving 8 bases between. The germline CDR1 and CDR2 sequences are SGHVS and FQNEAQ. The CDR3 length is 13 residues. CDR3 sequence reads: CASSWGTYNEQFF. The CDR3 coding sequence is TGTGCCAGCAGCTGGGGGACTTACAATGAGCAGTTCTTC.

The rearrangement links TRBV5-4 to TRBJ2-7, with 9 nucleotides matching TRBD1. CDR1 and CDR2 from the germline V gene are SGHNT and YYREEE (reference sequence). The trim removed 8 bases at V and 6 bases at J, leaving 15 bases unmatched. The CDR3 is 15 amino acids. The chain's CDR3 is CASEFAGQGSSEQYF. CDR3 bases: TGTGCCAGTGAGTTCGCGGGACAGGGTTCTAGCGAGCAGTACTTC.

This chain links TRBV7-9 with TRBJ2-1; 8 nucleotides agree with TRBD1. Unmatched junction bases numbered 17, after V lost 4 bases and J lost 6 bases. CDR3 length equals 18 residues. Germline CDR1 and CDR2: SEHNR and FQNEAQ (reference sequence). The CDR3 coding sequence is TGTGCCAGCAGCTCTGGACAGGGACATTCTCTCGGGGGCAATGAGCAGTTCTTC. This encodes CASSSGQGHSLGGNEQFF.

V gene TRBV10-3 combines with J gene TRBJ2-1, with 16 bases that match TRBD2. The V segment lost 10 bases and the J segment 0 bases; nucleotides outside the gene matches: 6. Looked up from germline, CDR1 is ENHRY and CDR2 is SYGVKD. This CDR3 is built from 17 residues. The CDR3 region has the DNA TGTGCCAGTGGGACTAGCGGGGGGGCGGGCTCCTACAATGAGCAGTTCTTC. Its translation is CASGTSGGAGSYNEQFF.

The CDR3 spells CASSPGGIAGRTQYF. The CDR3 DNA sequence: TGTGCCAGCAGCCCGGGGGGGATAGCGGGGAGGACGCAGTATTTT. This sequence joins TRBV5-6 and TRBJ2-3, with 8 bases matching TRBD2. This CDR3 is built from 15 residues. V shed 4 bases, J shed 9 bases, and the junction held 13 bases outside the gene matches. CDR1 SGHDT and CDR2 YYEEEE come from the germline V gene.

The chain couples TRBV23-1 to TRBJ1-5; D remains unclear. TRBV23-1 is marked as an open reading frame, function uncertain. The CDR3 runs to 16 residues. Trimming took 3 bases from V and 0 from J, leaving 12 bases between them. CDR3 sequence reads: CASSHLLVYSNQPQHF. The CDR3 region has the DNA TGCGCCAGCAGTCATCTACTGGTCTATAGCAATCAGCCCCAGCATTTT.

V and J are TRBV5-1 and TRBJ2-7, with D maybe TRBD1 (6 bases). With 0 bases removed from V and 2 bases from J, the gap between germline ends came to 6 bases. The CDR3 is 13 residues long. The germline V gene has CDR1 SGHRS and CDR2 YFSETQ. CDR3: CASSLEGAYEQYF. In DNA form, the CDR3 reads TGCGCCAGCAGCTTGGAGGGGGCCTACGAGCAGTACTTC.

J is TRBJ2-1 and V is TRBV7-9, with TRBD2 matching 12 bases. Germline V gives CDR1 SEHNR, CDR2 FQNEAQ (reference sequence). The junction had 3 bases not matched to a gene; V was cut back by 3 bases and J by 6 bases. The CDR3 is 15 amino acids. CDR3 DNA: TGTGCCAGCAGCTTGACTAGCGGGAGTGCCAATGAGCAGTTCTTC. Translation gives CASSLTSGSANEQFF.

This clone occurred once. The chain has TRBV5-1 and TRBJ2-1; no reliable D call. Germline V gene sequence: CDR1 SGHRS, CDR2 YFSETQ. There are 13 residues in the CDR3. The V end was cut by 4 bases, the J end by 11 bases, with 16 bases between. The CDR3 DNA reads TGCGCCAGCAGCCCCGACATTCTTTCCCAGCAGTTCTTC. Amino acid sequence: CASSPDILSQQFF.

This rearrangement joins TRBV6-1 to TRBJ2-5; D is unresolved. CDR1 is MNHNS and CDR2 is SASEGT in the germline V gene. This CDR3 comprises 14 residues. V lost 2 bases, J lost 5 bases, and 12 bases lay in between. CDR3 bases: TGTGCCAGCAGTGAACTCGTCGGGTTGGAGACCCAGTACTTC. Residues: CASSELVGLETQYF.

The CDR3 bases are TGTGCCAGCAGTTTCCTGTCTACCTCTGGGGCCAACGTCCTGACTTTC. This encodes CASSFLSTSGANVLTF. The gene calls are TRBV27 and TRBJ2-6; D gene unclear. V lost 3 bases to trimming and J lost 0 bases, with 9 bases between them. The germline V gene encodes CDR1 MNHEY and CDR2 SMNVEV (reference sequence). The CDR3 is made up of 16 amino acids. The full variable domain, completed using reference TRBV27 and TRBJ2-6, is EAQVTQNPRYLITVTGKKLTVTCSQNMNHEYMSWYRQDPGLGLRQIYYSMNVEVTDKGDVPEGYKVSRKEKRNFPLILESPSPNQTSLYFCASSFLSTSGANVLTFGAGSRLTVL.

The genes are TRBV5-1 and TRBJ2-3; 11 positions match TRBD2. After removal of 2 bases from V and 3 bases from J, the junction contained 5 bases not matched to a gene. Germline V lookup: CDR1 SGHRS, CDR2 YFSETQ. The CDR3 length is 16 residues. The CDR3, as DNA: TGCGCCAGCAGCTTATCCGGGACTAGCGGTACAGATACGCAGTATTTT. Encoded protein: CASSLSGTSGTDTQYF.

The J gene is TRBJ2-7, the V gene TRBV18; D not certain. The CDR3 loop spans 16 amino acids. Germline CDR1 and CDR2: KGHSH and LQKENI. V shed 3 bases and J shed 2 bases, with 17 bases lying between them. The CDR3 spells CASSPPLTGGTYEQYF. CDR3 nucleotide sequence: TGTGCCAGCTCACCCCCGCTCACGGGCGGTACCTACGAGCAGTACTTC.

The chain has TRBV5-1 and TRBJ1-2, with D possibly TRBD1 on 6 matching bases. CDR3 size: 13 residues. V was pared by 4 bases and J by 2 bases, with 9 bases between. The germline gives CDR1 SGHRS, CDR2 YFSETQ. CDR3 nucleotide sequence: TGCGCCAGCAGCCCTGGGACAAACTATGGCTACACCTTC. This gives the protein CASSPGTNYGYTF.

V is TRBV9 and J is TRBJ1-3; the D gene is possibly TRBD1 (6 bases). Germline-derived CDR1 and CDR2 are SGDLS and YYNGEE. V was shortened by 0 bases and J by 1 base, with 14 bases between the two germline ends. This CDR3 contains 17 residues. CDR3 residues: CASSVGKGGSSGNTIYF. The CDR3 nucleotides read TGTGCCAGCAGCGTAGGAAAGGGGGGGTCTTCTGGAAACACCATATATTTT.

The rearrangement links TRBV23-1 to TRBJ2-7; D unresolved. TRBV23-1 is an ORF for which the function is uncertain. This CDR3 is built from 13 residues. V gave up 5 bases and J gave up 4 bases, with 12 bases separating them. CDR3 bases: TGCGCCAGCAGTGGGAAGAGCTTATACGAGCAGTACTTC. It translates to CASSGKSLYEQYF.

The V call is TRBV27, the J call TRBJ2-2; 12 nucleotides match TRBD2. The CDR3 spans 15 residues. Germline V gives CDR1 MNHEY, CDR2 SMNVEV (reference sequence). The ends lost 5 bases at V and 4 bases at J; junction bases unmatched: 2. In nucleotides, the CDR3 is TGTGCCAGCAGTCTAGCGGGAGGGCCCACCGGGGAGCTGTTTTTT. It codes for CASSLAGGPTGELFF.

The chain links TRBV9 to TRBJ2-1; 12 bases map to TRBD1. J gave up 6 bases and V 4 bases, and 5 bases lay outside the gene matches. CDR3 length: 15 residues. Looked up from germline, CDR1 is SGDLS and CDR2 is YYNGEE. The CDR3 DNA sequence: TGTGCCAGCAGCCCACGGGACAGGGGGCGCAATGAGCAGTTCTTC. Translated, it gives CASSPRDRGRNEQFF.

This chain links TRBV19 with TRBJ1-1; weak D call: TRBD1 (5 bases). V dropped 5 bases and J dropped 8 bases, with 15 bases sitting between them. CDR3 length equals 13 residues. Germline V gene sequence: CDR1 LNHDA, CDR2 SQIVND (reference sequence). CDR3 sequence reads: CASSPWGGGEAFF. The CDR3 nucleotides read TGTGCCAGTAGTCCGTGGGGGGGTGGCGAAGCTTTCTTT. Combining the CDR3 with reference TRBV19 and TRBJ1-1 gives the whole variable domain DGGITQSPKYLFRKEGQNVTLSCEQNLNHDAMYWYRQDPGQGLRLIYYSQIVNDFQKGDIAEGYSVSREKKESFPLTVTSAQKNPTAFYLCASSPWGGGEAFFGQGTRLTVV.